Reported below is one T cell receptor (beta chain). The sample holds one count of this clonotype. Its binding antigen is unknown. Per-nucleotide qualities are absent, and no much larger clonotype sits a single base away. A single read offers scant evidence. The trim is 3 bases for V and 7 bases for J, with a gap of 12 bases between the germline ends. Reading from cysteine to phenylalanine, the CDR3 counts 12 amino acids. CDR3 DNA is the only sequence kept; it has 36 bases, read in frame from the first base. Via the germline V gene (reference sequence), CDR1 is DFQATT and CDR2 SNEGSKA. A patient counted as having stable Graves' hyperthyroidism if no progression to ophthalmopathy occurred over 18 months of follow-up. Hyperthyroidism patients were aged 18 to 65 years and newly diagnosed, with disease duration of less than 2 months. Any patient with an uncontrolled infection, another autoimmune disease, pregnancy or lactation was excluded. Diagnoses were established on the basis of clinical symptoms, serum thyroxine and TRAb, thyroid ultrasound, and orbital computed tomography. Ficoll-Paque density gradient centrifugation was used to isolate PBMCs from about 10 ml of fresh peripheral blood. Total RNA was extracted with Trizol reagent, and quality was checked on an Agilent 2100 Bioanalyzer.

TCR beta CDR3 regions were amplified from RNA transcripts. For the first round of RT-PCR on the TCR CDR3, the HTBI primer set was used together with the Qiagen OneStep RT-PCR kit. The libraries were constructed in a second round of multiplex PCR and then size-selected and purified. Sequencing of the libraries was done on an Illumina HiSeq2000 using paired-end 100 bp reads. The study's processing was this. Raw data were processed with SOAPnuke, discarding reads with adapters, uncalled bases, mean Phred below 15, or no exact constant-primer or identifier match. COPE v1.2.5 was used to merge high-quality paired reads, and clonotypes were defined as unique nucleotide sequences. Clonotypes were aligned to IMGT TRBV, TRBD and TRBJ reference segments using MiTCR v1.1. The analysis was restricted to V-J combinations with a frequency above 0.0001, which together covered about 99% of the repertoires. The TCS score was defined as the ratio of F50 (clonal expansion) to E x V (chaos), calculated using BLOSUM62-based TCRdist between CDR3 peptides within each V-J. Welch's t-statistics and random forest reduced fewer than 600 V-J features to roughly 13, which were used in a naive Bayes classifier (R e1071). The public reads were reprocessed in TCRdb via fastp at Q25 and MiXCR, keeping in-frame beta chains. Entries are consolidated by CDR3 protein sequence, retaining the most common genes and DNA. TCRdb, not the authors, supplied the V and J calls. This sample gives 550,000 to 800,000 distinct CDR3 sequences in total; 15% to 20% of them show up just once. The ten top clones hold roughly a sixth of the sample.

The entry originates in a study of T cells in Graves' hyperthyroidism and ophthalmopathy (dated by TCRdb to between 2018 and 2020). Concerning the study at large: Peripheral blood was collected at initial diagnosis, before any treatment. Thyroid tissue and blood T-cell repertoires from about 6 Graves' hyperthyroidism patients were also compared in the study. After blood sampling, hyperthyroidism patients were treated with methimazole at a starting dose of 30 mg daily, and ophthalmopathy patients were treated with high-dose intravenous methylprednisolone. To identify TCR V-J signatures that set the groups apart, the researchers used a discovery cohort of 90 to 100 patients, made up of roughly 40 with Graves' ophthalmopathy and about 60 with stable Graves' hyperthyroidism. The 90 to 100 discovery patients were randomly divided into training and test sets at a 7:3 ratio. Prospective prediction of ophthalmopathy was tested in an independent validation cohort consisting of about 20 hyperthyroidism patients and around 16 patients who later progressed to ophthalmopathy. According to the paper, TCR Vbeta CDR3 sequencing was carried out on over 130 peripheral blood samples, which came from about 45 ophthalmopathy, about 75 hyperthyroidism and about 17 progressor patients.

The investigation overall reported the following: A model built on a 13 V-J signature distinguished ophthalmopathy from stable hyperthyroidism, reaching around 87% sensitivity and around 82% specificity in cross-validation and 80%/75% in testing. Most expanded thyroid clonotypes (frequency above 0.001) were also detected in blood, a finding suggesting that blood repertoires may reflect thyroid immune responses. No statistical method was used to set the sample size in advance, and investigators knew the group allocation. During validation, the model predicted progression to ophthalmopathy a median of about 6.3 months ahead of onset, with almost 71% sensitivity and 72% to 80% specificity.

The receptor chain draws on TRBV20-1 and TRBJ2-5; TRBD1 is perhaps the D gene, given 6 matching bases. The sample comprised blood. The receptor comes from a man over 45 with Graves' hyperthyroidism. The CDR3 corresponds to CSASREQGTQYF. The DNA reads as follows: TGCAGTGCTAGTCGAGAACAGGGGACCCAGTACTTC.